The present T cell receptor beta chain was sequenced within a study of blood T cell repertoires in COVID-19. Sequenced by immunoSEQ multiplex PCR; TCRdb stores in-frame clones only, minus some. Altogether 310,000 or so clones are present, roughly 89% being singletons, with the ten largest covering approximately 9.9%. Patients from Seattle were sampled longitudinally, starting during active infection. J was trimmed by 4 bases and V by 2 bases; bases with no gene match: 10. Per the germline V gene, CDR1 is SGHTS and CDR2 is YDEGEE. The CDR3 length is 18 residues. The TCR comes from a man younger than 45 with COVID-19, enrolled during active disease. The sequenced sample was peripheral blood. The chain recombines TRBV5-8 with TRBJ2-6; 9 positions match TRBD1. The CDR3: CASSFRDREESGANVLTF. The CDR3 DNA reads as TGTGCCAGCAGCTTCCGGGACAGGGAAGAGTCCGGGGCCAACGTCCTGACTTTC.